This T cell receptor beta chain was sequenced during a study of spatial heterogeneity in lung cancer. Study in general: Available follow-up PBMC samples, collected a median of about 24 months post-resection, were sequenced.

General study findings and limits: Blood showed ubiquitous tumor TCRs more often at resection than at routine follow-up.

TCR cDNA molecules each had a unique molecular identifier. MiXCR, run by TCRdb on the 5' RACE reads, gives a single entry per CDR3 protein. The sample has around 45,000 distinct CDR3 sequences, about 22% seen once; the top ten hold less than 9%. About this clonotype itself: Its antigen is not identified. A much larger clone lies a single base off, so this may be a read error.

Time point defined: blood at routine non-recurrence follow-up after resection. No cell sorting; template was whole RNA from tumor, lung tissue or PBMC. The CDR3 extends over 18 amino acids. Germline V gene sequence: CDR1 SGHAT, CDR2 FQNNGV. This rearrangement joins TRBV11-2 to TRBJ2-7, with TRBD2 identical over 9 bases. The sequences come from PBMCs, collected at follow-up. The receptor was isolated from a female donor with early-stage non-small cell lung cancer. CDR3 residues: CANSFNYFSGSKAYEQYF. CDR3 nucleotide sequence: TGTGCCAACAGCTTCAACTACTTTAGCGGGAGTAAAGCCTACGAGCAGTACTTC.